Below, 10 T cell receptor beta chains from the same sample are listed, as sequenced in a study of T cells in lung cancer brain metastases. Some clones are missing from TCRdb's copy, which holds only in-frame ones; the method was immunoSEQ multiplex PCR. The profile covers about 5,000 clones, with roughly nine tenths appearing a single time and 4% taken by the ten largest. The sequenced material came from tumor tissue from the primary lung tumor. All receptors derive from a man aged 65-85 years with non-small cell lung cancer.

The V call is TRBV7-4, the J call TRBJ1-6, with D uncertain. Trimming removed 6 bases at V and 6 bases at J, with 12 bases between. The CDR3 totals 14 residues. Germline lookup yields CDR1 SGHVT and CDR2 SQSDAQ. CDR3: CASRFQVTNSPLHF. In DNA form, the CDR3 reads TGTGCCAGCAGATTTCAGGTAACTAATTCACCCCTCCACTTT.

This clone was seen a single time. J is TRBJ1-2 and V is TRBV15; 7 nucleotides line up with TRBD1. V shed 4 bases, J shed 4 bases, and the junction held 9 bases outside the gene matches. Germline assignment: CDR1 LNHNV and CDR2 YYDKDF (reference sequence). CDR3 length: 15 amino acids. The CDR3 here is CATSNGQEGAYGYTF. The CDR3 DNA reads TGTGCCACCAGCAACGGACAGGAGGGGGCCTATGGCTACACCTTC.

The J gene is TRBJ1-4, the V gene TRBV6-1; no clear D gene. The CDR3 length is 14 residues. The V gene lost 10 bases and the J gene lost 0 bases, with 12 bases spanning the gap. CDR1 and CDR2 from the germline V gene are MNHNS and SASEGT. The CDR3 DNA reads as TGTGCCACCCGGAAACGGGCAACTAATGAAAAACTGTTTTTT. As protein: CATRKRATNEKLFF.

The V gene is TRBV5-1, the J gene TRBJ2-1, with 12 bases lining up with TRBD2. V was clipped by 2 bases and J by 4 bases; unmatched bases: 4. Looked up from germline, CDR1 is SGHRS and CDR2 is YFSETQ. The CDR3 consists of 16 residues. Here the CDR3 reads CASSLQTSGGYNEQFF. In nucleotides, the CDR3 is TGCGCCAGCAGCTTACAAACTAGCGGGGGGTACAATGAGCAGTTCTTC. The full variable domain, with the rest looked up from reference TRBV5-1 and TRBJ2-1, is KAGVTQTPRYLIKTRGQQVTLSCSPISGHRSVSWYQQTPGQGLQFLFEYFSETQRNKGNFPGRFSGRQFSNSRSEMNVSTLELGDSALYLCASSLQTSGGYNEQFFGPGTRLTVL.

The chain combines TRBV2 with TRBJ1-2, with D perhaps TRBD1 (5 bases). Germline V lookup: CDR1 SNHLY, CDR2 FYNNEI. Trimming pared 3 bases from V and 4 bases from J, leaving 18 bases between. This CDR3 region has 16 residues. Written as DNA, the CDR3 is TGTGCCAGCAGTGAGGGGGTTGGGGAGGGGCTCTATGGCTACACCTTC. Translating gives CASSEGVGEGLYGYTF. The variable domain in full, with the rest retrieved from reference TRBV2 and TRBJ1-2, is EPEVTQTPSHQVTQMGQEVILRCVPISNHLYFYWYRQILGQKVEFLVSFYNNEISEKSEIFDDQFSVERPDGSNFTLKIRSTKLEDSAMYFCASSEGVGEGLYGYTFGSGTRLTVV.

V usage is TRBV5-4 and J usage is TRBJ1-1; 8 nucleotides match TRBD1. The CDR3 runs 14 residues. V lost 4 bases to trimming and J lost 4 bases; unmatched junction nucleotides: 6. Per germline, CDR1 SGHNT and CDR2 YYREEE (reference sequence). CDR3 nucleotides: TGTGCCAGCAGCCCAGGGGGCGGATTCACTGAAGCTTTCTTT. Its translation: CASSPGGGFTEAFF.

The chain uses TRBV2 and TRBJ1-1, with unresolved D. The CDR3 contains 11 residues. Per the germline V gene, CDR1 is SNHLY and CDR2 is FYNNEI. The germline V and J ends were trimmed by 2 bases and 6 bases, with 4 bases remaining between them. The CDR3 here is CASSENAEAFF. The CDR3 DNA reads as TGTGCCAGCAGTGAAAACGCTGAAGCTTTCTTT.

The chain carries TRBV2 and TRBJ1-4; D possibly corresponds to TRBD1 (5 bases). The ends were cut back, 5 bases at V and 3 bases at J, with 13 bases in the middle. Germline V gives CDR1 SNHLY, CDR2 FYNNEI. The CDR3 consists of 15 residues. CDR3 sequence: CASSPRGESNEKLFF. The CDR3 DNA reads TGTGCCAGCAGTCCCCGGGGGGAGTCTAATGAAAAACTGTTTTTT.

This clone came up a few times. CDR3 coding DNA: TGTGCCAGCAGTGAAGGCCCGGGGCCTTTGAACACTGAAGCTTTCTTT. Translating gives CASSEGPGPLNTEAFF. V and J are TRBV27 and TRBJ1-1; D possibly corresponds to TRBD1 (5 bases). With 5 bases removed from V and 0 bases from J, the gap between germline ends came to 16 bases. Looked up from germline, CDR1 is MNHEY and CDR2 is SMNVEV (reference sequence). The CDR3 consists of 16 residues.

This chain uses TRBV29-1 with TRBJ1-1, with a possible D match to TRBD1 (6 bases). The V gene's germline CDR1 is SQVTM and CDR2 ANQGSEA. CDR3 length: 11 amino acids. Trimming took 7 bases from V and 3 from J, leaving 9 bases between them. CDR3 residues: CSGQEDTEAFF. As DNA, the CDR3 is TGCAGCGGACAGGAGGACACTGAAGCTTTCTTT. Based on the CDR3 plus reference TRBV29-1 and TRBJ1-1, the full variable domain is SAVISQKPSRDICQRGTSLTIQCQVDSQVTMMFWYRQQPGQSLTLIATANQGSEATYESGFVIDKFPISRPNLTFSTLTVSNMSPEDSSIYLCSGQEDTEAFFGQGTRLTVV.